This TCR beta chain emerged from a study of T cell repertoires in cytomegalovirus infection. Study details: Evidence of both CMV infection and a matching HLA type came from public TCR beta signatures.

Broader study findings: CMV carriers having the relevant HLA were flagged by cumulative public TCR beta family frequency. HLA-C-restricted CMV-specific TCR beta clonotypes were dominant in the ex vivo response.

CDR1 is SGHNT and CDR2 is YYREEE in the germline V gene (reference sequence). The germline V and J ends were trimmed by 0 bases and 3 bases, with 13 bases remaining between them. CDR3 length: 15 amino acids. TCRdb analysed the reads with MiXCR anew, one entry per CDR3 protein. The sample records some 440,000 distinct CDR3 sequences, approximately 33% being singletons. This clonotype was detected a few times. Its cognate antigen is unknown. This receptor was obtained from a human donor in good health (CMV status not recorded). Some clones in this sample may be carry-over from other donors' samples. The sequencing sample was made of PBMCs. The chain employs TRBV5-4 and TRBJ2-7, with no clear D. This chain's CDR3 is CASSLGHGPDYEQYF. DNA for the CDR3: TGTGCCAGCAGCTTGGGACACGGACCTGACTACGAGCAGTACTTC.